One TCR beta chain is described in this entry. Its cognate antigen is unknown. Trimming took 1 base from V and 10 from J; bases not matched to a gene: 14. CDR1 is LGHNA, CDR2 YSLEER, per germline. The CDR3 is 17 amino acids. This sample stems from a study of blood T cells in healthy people across ages. General study findings and limits: CMV status of donors was not determined, possibly confounding expanded clonotype changes.

Next came a second PCR, run for about 6 to 12 cycles, which used a sample-barcoded 5' primer along with a J-beta primer mix. CDR3-containing paired-end reads numbered at least 3 million in each sample. TCRdb analysed the 5' RACE reads with MiXCR anew, one entry per CDR3 protein. Found here are about 1,500,000 distinct CDR3 sequences, roughly 27% of them singletons; the top ten hold about 8%. This rearrangement joins TRBV4-3 to TRBJ2-1; TRBD2 matches at 9 bases. The sample taken for sequencing was blood. This clonotype was sampled from a woman younger than 45 in good health. The CDR3 protein is CASSQGLGGRERGEQFF. CDR3 coding DNA: TGCGCCAGCAGCCAAGGCCTCGGCGGGAGGGAGCGAGGAGAGCAGTTCTTC.